The present T cell receptor beta chain was sequenced within a study of blood T cell repertoires in COVID-19. Study-wide background: Some COVID-19 samples were acute and others convalescent; all came from the United States, Italy and Spain. T cells, B-cell-depleted T cells, or PBMCs provided the cDNA or gDNA that served as material.

This clone was seen a few times. Enrollment of patients from Seattle took place during active infection, with longitudinal follow-up. Here immunoSEQ multiplex PCR was the method, and the copy in TCRdb shows in-frame clones only, minus some. The sample lists about 270,000 clones, 85% to 90% occurring once. This CDR3 is built from 14 residues. Germline V gene data show CDR1 as SGHRS and CDR2 as YFSETQ. Trimming took 7 bases from V and 6 from J, leaving 17 bases between them. Sample: peripheral blood. The source of this sequence is a woman aged 30 to 39 with COVID-19, enrolled during active disease. The chain has TRBV5-1 and TRBJ1-5; D is unclear. This CDR3 is CASPTPGASQPQHF. CDR3 nucleotide sequence: TGCGCCAGCCCCACCCCCGGAGCTTCTCAGCCCCAGCATTTT.